This TCR beta chain was identified in a study of cytomegalovirus exposure and HLA in healthy donors. PCR used 60 Vbeta primers and 13 Jbeta primers. The data were produced by immunoSEQ multiplex PCR, yet TCRdb's version contains in-frame clones alone and is incomplete. Of about 260,000 clones detected, approximately 70% appear once; the ten largest clones hold about 2.1%. The germline V gene has CDR1 ENHRY and CDR2 SYGVKD. The CDR3 is 12 residues long. Unmatched junction bases numbered 0, after V lost 6 bases and J lost 4 bases. The TCR sequence derives from a female donor in good health and CMV-seronegative. The chain couples TRBV10-3 to TRBJ1-3; 7 bases match TRBD1. The sample consisted of PBMCs. As DNA, the CDR3 is TGTGCCATCAGGGACAGGGGAAACACCATATATTTT. Translation gives CAIRDRGNTIYF.